The 18 T cell receptor beta chains listed next were all sequenced from one sample in a study of blood T cell repertoires in COVID-19 (dated by TCRdb to about 2020). The protocol used for the library was the immunoSEQ multiplex PCR assay. This is the immuneACCESS table as TCRdb keeps it, with only in-frame sequences that have V and J called. A part of the clones is gone; compared with another copy, unresolved V genes explain less than half, and the rest is unexplained. The sample table holds around 260,000 clones, of which roughly 80% were seen once. The ten largest make up around 4.2% of the sample. Material for sequencing was peripheral blood. Receptors originate from a man aged 55 to 70 with acute or convalescent COVID-19.

As to this clone: The same CDR3 can be traced to other DNA sequences in this sample. The V call is TRBV27, the J call TRBJ2-3; possible D gene TRBD2, 5 bases. The CDR3 has 14 amino acids. The germline V gene encodes CDR1 MNHEY and CDR2 SMNVEV (reference sequence). Trimming pared 2 bases from V and 1 base from J, leaving 7 bases between. The CDR3 protein is CASSLAAGTDTQYF. The CDR3 DNA reads as TGTGCCAGCAGTTTAGCAGCGGGCACAGATACGCAGTATTTT.

V usage is TRBV7-9 and J usage is TRBJ1-4; the D gene is possibly TRBD1 (6 bases). V shed 0 bases and J shed 8 bases, with 16 bases lying between them. The CDR3 totals 16 residues. Per the germline V gene, CDR1 is SEHNR and CDR2 is FQNEAQ (reference sequence). This chain's CDR3 is CASSLALGGAGEKLFF. For the CDR3, the DNA is TGTGCCAGCAGCTTAGCACTTGGGGGGGCTGGGGAAAAACTGTTTTTT. The full variable domain, with the rest looked up from reference TRBV7-9 and TRBJ1-4, is DTGVSQNPRHKITKRGQNVTFRCDPISEHNRLYWYRQTLGQGPEFLTYFQNEAQLEKSRLLSDRFSAERPKGSFSTLEIQRTEQGDSAMYLCASSLALGGAGEKLFFGSGTQLSVL.

The chain has TRBV19 and TRBJ2-2; D is perhaps TRBD1 (5 bases). Trimming removed 3 bases from V and 2 bases from J, with 13 bases in between. The CDR3 consists of 16 residues. Germline V lookup: CDR1 LNHDA, CDR2 SQIVND (reference sequence). As DNA, the CDR3 is TGTGCCAGTAGTATTGCAGGGATTTTTAACACCGGGGAGCTGTTTTTT. This gives the protein CASSIAGIFNTGELFF. Looking up the rest from reference TRBV19 and TRBJ2-2 gives the full variable domain: DGGITQSPKYLFRKEGQNVTLSCEQNLNHDAMYWYRQDPGQGLRLIYYSQIVNDFQKGDIAEGYSVSREKKESFPLTVTSAQKNPTAFYLCASSIAGIFNTGELFFGEGSRLTVL.

The CDR3 spells CASSQSQGGVEKLFF. CDR3 sequence (DNA): TGCGCCAGCAGCCAATCACAGGGTGGGGTTGAAAAACTGTTTTTT. The chain has TRBV4-3 and TRBJ1-4; D may be TRBD1 (6 bases). The V end was cut by 2 bases, the J end by 7 bases, with 14 bases between. This CDR3 contains 15 residues. The germline gives CDR1 LGHNA, CDR2 YSLEER.

V gene TRBV3-1 (or the pseudogene TRBV3-2) combines with J gene TRBJ2-7, with TRBD2 matching 8 bases. Trimming at V came to 0 bases and at J to 4 bases, leaving 8 bases not matched to a gene. The length of the CDR3 is 16 residues. Germline assignment: CDR1 LGHDT and CDR2 YNNKEL (reference sequence). The DNA for the CDR3 is TGTGCCAGCAGCCAAGACGGAAGCGGGAGTTGGTACGAGCAGTACTTC. Encoded protein: CASSQDGSGSWYEQYF.

This clone came up once. The chain combines TRBV11-2 with TRBJ1-3, with D unresolved. Deletions cut 5 bases from V and 0 bases from J, with 11 bases between. The CDR3 covers 15 residues. Germline V gene data show CDR1 as SGHAT and CDR2 as FQNNGV. CDR3 region: CASSTTTGSGNTIYF. The CDR3 DNA follows: TGTGCCAGCAGCACCACGACGGGCTCTGGAAACACCATATATTTT. Full variable domain (rest looked up from reference TRBV11-2 and TRBJ1-3): EAGVAQSPRYKIIEKRQSVAFWCNPISGHATLYWYQQILGQGPKLLIQFQNNGVVDDSQLPKDRFSAERLKGVDSTLKIQPAKLEDSAVYLCASSTTTGSGNTIYFGEGSWLTVV.

V gene TRBV5-4 combines with J gene TRBJ1-2, with a possible D match to TRBD1 (5 bases). The CDR3 spans 13 residues. With 4 bases removed from V and 4 bases from J, the gap between germline ends came to 11 bases. The germline CDR1 and CDR2 sequences are SGHNT and YYREEE (reference sequence). As DNA, the CDR3 is TGTGCCAGCAGCAGCGACAGTGTCTATGGCTACACCTTC. Translated, it gives CASSSDSVYGYTF.

This chain joins TRBV19 and TRBJ2-2, with TRBD1 as a possible D gene (5 bases). Looked up from germline, CDR1 is LNHDA and CDR2 is SQIVND (reference sequence). The CDR3 is 15 residues long. Trimming took off 1 base at V and 0 bases at J, with 6 bases between the two ends. The CDR3 DNA reads as TGTGCCAGTAGTATAGTCAGGGCGAACACCGGGGAGCTGTTTTTT. This encodes CASSIVRANTGELFF.

This sequence joins TRBV11-2 and TRBJ1-1; D gene unclear. Germline CDR1 and CDR2: SGHAT and FQNNGV. The germline V and J ends were trimmed by 3 bases and 1 base, with 6 bases remaining between them. The CDR3 loop spans 13 amino acids. The CDR3 loop reads CASSLPGNTEAFF. CDR3 bases: TGTGCCAGCAGCTTGCCAGGGAACACTGAAGCTTTCTTT.

The V call is TRBV3-1 (or the pseudogene TRBV3-2), the J call TRBJ2-7, with D perhaps matching TRBD2 (5 bases). In germline, CDR1 is LGHDT, CDR2 YNNKEL (reference sequence). This CDR3 comprises 11 residues. Trimming removed 6 bases from V and 6 bases from J, with 9 bases in between. Here the CDR3 reads CASSRGSEQYF. CDR3 DNA sequence: TGTGCCAGCAGTCGGGGTTCCGAGCAGTACTTC.

V is TRBV3-1 (or the pseudogene TRBV3-2) and J is TRBJ2-7, with 10 positions matching TRBD2. J was trimmed by 1 base and V by 2 bases; bases with no gene match: 8. CDR1 and CDR2 (germline): LGHDT, YNNKEL (reference sequence). The length of the CDR3 is 17 residues. CDR3 residues: CASSQSWTSGASYEQYF. The DNA for the CDR3 is TGTGCCAGCAGCCAATCCTGGACTAGCGGAGCGTCCTACGAGCAGTACTTC.

The V gene is TRBV4-2, the J gene TRBJ2-1; 7 bases are shared with TRBD2. V lost 0 bases and J lost 8; bases outside the gene matches: 4. The germline V gene has CDR1 LGHNA and CDR2 YNFKEQ. The CDR3 length is 14 residues. Written as DNA, the CDR3 is TGTGCCAGCAGCCAAGATGGGACTATCCATGAGCAGTTCTTC. This sequence encodes CASSQDGTIHEQFF.

The V and J genes are TRBV4-3 and TRBJ1-1, with TRBD1 as a possible D gene (5 bases). The CDR3 loop spans 14 amino acids. V shed 4 bases and J shed 3 bases, with 12 bases lying between them. Germline V gives CDR1 LGHNA, CDR2 YSLEER. The CDR3 DNA reads TGCGCCAGCAGCCGCAGGGCTCCCGACACTGAAGCTTTCTTT. Translated, it gives CASSRRAPDTEAFF.

This clone was found once. The chain combines TRBV2 with TRBJ1-1, with D maybe TRBD1 (5 bases). CDR3 size: 15 residues. CDR1 SNHLY and CDR2 FYNNEI come from the germline V gene. V lost 6 bases, J lost 1 base, and 15 bases lay in between. In DNA form, the CDR3 reads TGTGCCAGCAGCGGGGGAGAGATAGGGAACACTGAAGCTTTCTTT. Residues: CASSGGEIGNTEAFF.

The V call is TRBV3-1 (or the pseudogene TRBV3-2), the J call TRBJ2-3; a weak D match, TRBD1 (6 bases). This CDR3 spans 13 amino acids. Germline loops: CDR1 LGHDT, CDR2 YNNKEL (reference sequence). With 6 bases removed from V and 1 base from J, the gap between germline ends came to 8 bases. The CDR3 loop is CASSPGGTDTQYF. The CDR3 nucleotides are TGTGCCAGCAGTCCAGGGGGCACAGATACGCAGTATTTT.

The genes are TRBV10-3 and TRBJ2-3, with TRBD2 as a possible D gene (6 bases). With 7 bases removed from V and 0 bases from J, the gap between germline ends came to 20 bases. The CDR3 totals 17 residues. Germline V gives CDR1 ENHRY, CDR2 SYGVKD. The CDR3 sequence: CAITGDGSGGSTDTQYF. The CDR3, as DNA: TGTGCCATCACCGGTGACGGTAGCGGAGGGAGCACAGATACGCAGTATTTT.

This chain joins TRBV4-1 and TRBJ1-2; 8 nucleotides match TRBD1. Trimming removed 0 bases from V and 4 bases from J; junction bases left unmatched: 13. The CDR3 is made up of 18 amino acids. Germline CDR1 is MGHRA and CDR2 is YSYEKL. DNA for the CDR3: TGCGCCAGCAGCCAAGATCTCCCAGGGGGCTTCCTCAGCTATGGCTACACCTTC. It is translated as CASSQDLPGGFLSYGYTF.

The V call is TRBV4-1, the J call TRBJ1-4, with TRBD1 matching over 7 bases. Germline CDR1 and CDR2: MGHRA and YSYEKL. The CDR3 spans 15 residues. J lost 5 bases, V lost 1 base, and 4 bases had no gene match. The CDR3 sequence: CASSQAGTVNEKLFF. CDR3 nucleotide sequence: TGCGCCAGCAGCCAAGCCGGGACAGTCAATGAAAAACTGTTTTTT.